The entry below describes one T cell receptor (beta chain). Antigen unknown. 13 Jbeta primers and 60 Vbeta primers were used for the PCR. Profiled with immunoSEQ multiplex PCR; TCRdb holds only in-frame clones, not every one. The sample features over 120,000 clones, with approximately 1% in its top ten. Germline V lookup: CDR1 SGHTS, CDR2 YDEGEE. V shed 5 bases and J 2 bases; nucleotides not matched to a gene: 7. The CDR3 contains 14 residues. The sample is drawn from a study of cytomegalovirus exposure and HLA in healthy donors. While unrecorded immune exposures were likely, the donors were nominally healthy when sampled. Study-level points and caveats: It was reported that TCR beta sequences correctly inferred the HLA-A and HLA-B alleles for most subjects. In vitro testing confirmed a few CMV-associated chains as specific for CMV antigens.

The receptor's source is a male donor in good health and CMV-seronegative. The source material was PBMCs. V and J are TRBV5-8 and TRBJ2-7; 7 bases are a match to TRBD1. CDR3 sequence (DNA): TGTGCCAGCAGACTCCGGGACAGACCCTACGAGCAGTACTTC. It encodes CASRLRDRPYEQYF.